The source of this TCR beta chain is a study of cytotoxic CD8 clonotypes in ibrutinib-treated CLL. About the study: Within the patient group, about a dozen were relapsed/refractory and approximately 16 treatment-naive, and approximately 17 were IGHV unmutated.

Produced via immunoSEQ multiplex PCR; TCRdb's table is partial and in-frame only. The sample holds around 150,000 clones, roughly four fifths seen once. About this clone itself: Its antigen is as yet unknown.

Study results and caveats: Baseline clonality, higher than in age-matched healthy donors, tracked circulating CD8+ T-cell counts.

Germline CDR1 SGHNT, CDR2 YYREEE (reference sequence). Deletions cut 4 bases from V and 7 bases from J, with 21 bases between. The CDR3 has 16 amino acids. The J gene is TRBJ2-1, the V gene TRBV5-4; D unclear. Sequencing used PBMCs, obtained after 12 months of ibrutinib treatment. This TCR derives from a human donor with chronic lymphocytic leukemia. The CDR3 sequence is CASSPSSSVSGNEQFF. The CDR3 DNA reads TGTGCCAGCAGCCCAAGTTCGAGTGTTTCAGGAAATGAGCAGTTCTTC.